The 24 T cell receptor beta chains presented below share a single source sample, sequenced in a study of CD8 T cells in Susac syndrome. Reverse transcription of about 0.45 to 1 ug RNA was carried out with random hexamers. TCRdb independently ran MiXCR on the immunoSEQ multiplex PCR reads; one entry per CDR3 protein. The table records roughly 180,000 distinct CDR3 sequences, roughly 94% of them present only once. The specimen was CD4+ T cells from PBMCs. The receptors stem from a human donor in good health.

The CDR3 DNA is TGTGCCAGCAGGGGACAGGGGACGATCTACGAGCAGTACTTC. Its translation: CASRGQGTIYEQYF. V and J are TRBV28 and TRBJ2-7, with 10 bases aligning to TRBD1. CDR1 is MDHEN and CDR2 is SYDVKM in the germline V gene. This CDR3 is built from 14 residues. The V gene end was trimmed by 6 bases and the J gene end by 3 bases; junction bases not matched to a gene: 5.

The chain couples TRBV30 to TRBJ2-1, with a possible D match to TRBD2 (5 bases). Germline loops: CDR1 GTSNPN, CDR2 SVGIG (reference sequence). This CDR3 is 14 amino acids long. V was trimmed by 2 bases and J by 2 bases, leaving 10 bases between them. CDR3 coding DNA: TGTGCCTGGAGTATCCTAGCAGCCTACAATGAGCAGTTCTTC. Translated, it gives CAWSILAAYNEQFF.

This sequence joins TRBV30 and TRBJ1-4; weak D call: TRBD1 (6 bases). The CDR3 is 13 residues long. CDR1 is GTSNPN, CDR2 SVGIG, per germline (reference sequence). V gave up 7 bases and J gave up 0 bases, with 9 bases separating them. The CDR3 is CAFGQPTNEKLFF. For the CDR3, the DNA is TGTGCCTTTGGACAGCCAACTAATGAAAAACTGTTTTTT.

The V call is TRBV19, the J call TRBJ2-1; weak D call: TRBD2 (6 bases). The germline gives CDR1 LNHDA, CDR2 SQIVND (reference sequence). The CDR3 has 11 residues. The ends were cut back, 6 bases at V and 9 bases at J, with 9 bases in the middle. This CDR3 is CASRREGEQFF. The CDR3 coding sequence is TGTGCCAGTAGGCGGGAAGGTGAGCAGTTCTTC. Supplemented by reference TRBV19 and TRBJ2-1, the full variable domain reads DGGITQSPKYLFRKEGQNVTLSCEQNLNHDAMYWYRQDPGQGLRLIYYSQIVNDFQKGDIAEGYSVSREKKESFPLTVTSAQKNPTAFYLCASRREGEQFFGPGTRLTVL.

The rearrangement uses TRBV5-4 and TRBJ2-5; TRBD1 matches 7 bases. The trim removed 4 bases at V and 2 bases at J, leaving 11 bases unmatched. There are 16 residues in the CDR3. Germline V gene sequence: CDR1 SGHNT, CDR2 YYREEE (reference sequence). In nucleotides, the CDR3 is TGTGCCAGCAGCGTTACGACAGGGAAAAATCAAGAGACCCAGTACTTC. Translated, it gives CASSVTTGKNQETQYF.

The chain employs TRBV30 and TRBJ1-2, with TRBD1 identical over 7 bases. Trimming removed 3 bases from V and 4 bases from J; junction bases left unmatched: 5. The germline gives CDR1 GTSNPN, CDR2 SVGIG (reference sequence). This CDR3 has 13 residues. CDR3 region: CAWSEDRIYGYTF. CDR3 nucleotide sequence: TGTGCCTGGAGCGAGGACAGGATCTATGGCTACACCTTC. Combining the CDR3 with reference TRBV30 and TRBJ1-2 gives the whole variable domain SQTIHQWPATLVQPVGSPLSLECTVEGTSNPNLYWYRQAAGRGLQLLFYSVGIGQISSEVPQNLSASRPQDRQFILSSKKLLLSDSGFYLCAWSEDRIYGYTFGSGTRLTVV.

J is TRBJ1-5 and V is TRBV9; 8 bases line up with TRBD1. CDR3 length: 15 amino acids. The germline CDR1 and CDR2 sequences are SGDLS and YYNGEE. V lost 4 bases, J lost 4 bases, and 7 bases stayed unmatched. In nucleotides, the CDR3 is TGTGCCAGCAGCCCAGGGGGCATTGGGAATCAGCCCCAGCATTTT. Encoded protein: CASSPGGIGNQPQHF.

The V and J genes are TRBV18 and TRBJ2-6; D not certain. Germline-derived CDR1 and CDR2 are KGHSH and LQKENI. The CDR3 is 16 amino acids. Deletions cut 2 bases from V and 4 bases from J, with 12 bases between. CDR3 loop: CASSPEPLGGANVLTF. The CDR3 nucleotides read TGTGCCAGCTCACCAGAGCCATTGGGCGGGGCCAACGTCCTGACTTTC.

V is TRBV12-3 or TRBV12-4 and J is TRBJ2-1; 9 positions agree with TRBD2. The trim removed 6 bases at V and 0 bases at J, leaving 12 bases unmatched. This CDR3 contains 18 residues. The CDR3 DNA sequence: TGTGCCAGCAGCCTAGGGGTAGCGGGAGAGAGCTCCTACAATGAGCAGTTCTTC. This codes for CASSLGVAGESSYNEQFF.

The chain combines TRBV10-2 with TRBJ1-1, with D unresolved. Looked up from germline, CDR1 is WSHSY and CDR2 is SAAADI. V lost 3 bases and J 1 base, leaving 6 bases between the germline ends. The CDR3 loop spans 13 amino acids. This CDR3 is CASSDGRNTEAFF. Written as DNA, the CDR3 is TGCGCCAGCAGTGACGGGCGGAACACTGAAGCTTTCTTT.

This chain connects TRBV28 to TRBJ1-1, with D possibly matching TRBD1 (6 bases). Trimming left V 2 bases short and J 7 bases short, with 8 bases between. CDR1 is MDHEN, CDR2 SYDVKM, per germline. The length of the CDR3 is 12 residues. CDR3 DNA sequence: TGTGCCAGCAGTTTACAACAGGGTGAAGCTTTCTTT. It codes for CASSLQQGEAFF.

This CDR3 reads CASSDDRDPDTQYF. The CDR3 DNA reads TGTGCCAGCAGCGATGACAGGGACCCAGATACGCAGTATTTT. The chain combines TRBV25-1 with TRBJ2-3; 7 bases line up with TRBD1. This CDR3 has 14 residues. The V gene's germline CDR1 is MGHDK and CDR2 SYGVNS. Trimming took 6 bases from V and 4 from J; bases not matched to a gene: 7.

CDR3 amino acids: CSVEGTGGSYEQYF. The CDR3 DNA reads as TGCAGCGTTGAGGGGACAGGGGGGTCCTACGAGCAGTACTTC. The V call is TRBV29-1, the J call TRBJ2-7, with 11 bases matching TRBD1. The germline CDR1 and CDR2 sequences are SQVTM and ANQGSEA. This CDR3 region has 14 residues. Unmatched junction bases numbered 2, after V lost 3 bases and J lost 1 base.

This chain connects TRBV3-1 to TRBJ2-7; possibly TRBD1 or TRBD2 for D (5 bases each). V was trimmed by 4 bases and J by 5 bases, leaving 21 bases between them. The CDR3 runs 16 residues. Germline CDR1 and CDR2: LGHDT and YNNKEL (reference sequence). The CDR3 sequence is CASSLQGLGVRHEQYF. In DNA, the CDR3 is TGTGCCAGCAGCCTACAAGGACTGGGGGTGAGACACGAGCAGTACTTC.

The chain carries TRBV29-1 and TRBJ2-5; D ambiguous. There are 11 residues in the CDR3. Trimming removed 4 bases at V and 5 bases at J, with 8 bases between. Germline loops: CDR1 SQVTM, CDR2 ANQGSEA. DNA of the CDR3: TGCAGCGTTGTCGAAGGGGAGACCCAGTACTTC. It encodes CSVVEGETQYF.

The chain carries TRBV3-1 and TRBJ2-3, with D tentatively TRBD2 (6 bases). The CDR3 totals 13 residues. From germline, CDR1 is LGHDT and CDR2 YNNKEL (reference sequence). V was shortened by 10 bases and J by 6 bases, with 17 bases between the two germline ends. CDR3 sequence reads: CATMQIRGDTQYF. The CDR3 DNA is TGTGCCACCATGCAAATCCGGGGGGATACGCAGTATTTT.

This chain links TRBV25-1 with TRBJ2-2, with D hard to call. Germline V gene lookup returns CDR1 MGHDK and CDR2 SYGVNS. V lost 5 bases, J lost 4 bases, and 8 bases lay in between. The CDR3 is 13 amino acids. CDR3 coding DNA: TGTGCCAGCAGTACTGTAGGCACCGGGGAGCTGTTTTTT. Residues: CASSTVGTGELFF.

This chain connects TRBV7-2 to TRBJ2-3, with 9 positions matching TRBD2. Looked up from germline, CDR1 is SGHTA and CDR2 is FQGNSA. The CDR3 is made up of 14 amino acids. Trimming removed 5 bases from V and 9 bases from J; junction bases left unmatched: 9. CDR3 residues: CASSPQRTSETQYF. In DNA, the CDR3 is TGTGCCAGCAGCCCACAACGGACTAGCGAGACGCAGTATTTT.

This rearrangement joins TRBV9 to TRBJ1-2; D is possibly TRBD1 (5 bases). V gave up 2 bases and J gave up 3 bases, with 11 bases separating them. In germline, CDR1 is SGDLS, CDR2 YYNGEE. CDR3 length equals 14 residues. The CDR3 reads CASSVAGTHYGYTF. CDR3 bases: TGTGCCAGCAGCGTGGCAGGGACTCACTATGGCTACACCTTC. The full variable domain, in which reference TRBV9 and TRBJ1-2 provide the parts outside the CDR3, is DSGVTQTPKHLITATGQRVTLRCSPRSGDLSVYWYQQSLDQGLQFLIQYYNGEERAKGNILERFSAQQFPDLHSELNLSSLELGDSALYFCASSVAGTHYGYTFGSGTRLTVV.

The V gene is TRBV20-1, the J gene TRBJ2-5; possible D gene TRBD2, 5 bases. The CDR3 has 12 residues. Germline values: CDR1 DFQATT, CDR2 SNEGSKA (reference sequence). Trimming cost V 7 bases and J 2 bases, with 11 bases left between them. DNA of the CDR3: TGCAGTGGAGGGCCAGCTCAAGAGACCCAGTACTTC. Amino acid sequence: CSGGPAQETQYF.

The chain combines TRBV30 with TRBJ2-7; D might be TRBD1 (6 bases). The CDR3 has 13 amino acids. Trimming removed 3 bases at V and 5 bases at J, with 14 bases between. Germline assignment: CDR1 GTSNPN and CDR2 SVGIG (reference sequence). The CDR3 DNA is TGTGCCTGGAGGGGACAAGGGTTCCACGAGCAGTACTTC. Protein: CAWRGQGFHEQYF.

The chain is built from TRBV12-3 or TRBV12-4 and TRBJ1-1, with 8 bases matching TRBD1. V shed 2 bases and J 3 bases; nucleotides not matched to a gene: 5. CDR3 size: 15 residues. The CDR3, as DNA: TGTGCCAGCAGTTTAATACAGGGGGGAGACACTGAAGCTTTCTTT. Protein sequence: CASSLIQGGDTEAFF.

The chain uses TRBV24-1 and TRBJ2-3; possibly TRBD2 for D (6 bases). The CDR3 runs to 14 residues. Trimming removed 3 bases from V and 3 bases from J, with 9 bases in between. The germline CDR1 and CDR2 sequences are KGHDR and SFDVKD. This chain's CDR3 is CATSDPGGTDTQYF. CDR3 DNA: TGTGCCACCAGTGATCCCGGAGGGACAGATACGCAGTATTTT.

The genes are TRBV30 and TRBJ2-3; 8 nucleotides align to TRBD2. The CDR3 runs to 15 residues. CDR1 and CDR2 (germline): GTSNPN, SVGIG (reference sequence). With 2 bases clipped from V and 4 bases from J, the junction kept 8 bases outside the gene matches. CDR3 DNA: TGTGCCTGGAGTCTCGGCGCGGGAGGCCCAGATACGCAGTATTTT. Translated, it gives CAWSLGAGGPDTQYF.